The clone carrying this T cell receptor beta chain was seen only a few times. Antigen unknown. Vbeta (60) and Jbeta (13) primers were used in the PCR. The method was immunoSEQ multiplex PCR; TCRdb's version includes in-frame clones alone and lacks a portion of them. The sample records about 130,000 clones, over 70% being singletons. The sample is drawn from a study of cytomegalovirus exposure and HLA in healthy donors. Regarding the study as a whole: The authors later found HLA-associated TCR beta chains more clonally expanded than equally common others. Rare sequences made up most TCRs, while some public TCRs were found in many donors. A later look showed TCR association rates differing by HLA locus, highest for DRB1 and lowest for HLA-C. Per published reports, the classifier diagnosed cytomegalovirus status with high specificity and sensitivity.

Sequencing was carried out using PBMCs. The origin of this receptor is a man aged 40-49 years in good health and CMV-seronegative.

In nucleotides, the CDR3 is TGTGCCAGCAGCTTAGTAGCGGGGGGTCTCAATGAGCAGTTCTTC. This gives the protein CASSLVAGGLNEQFF. This sequence joins TRBV11-1 and TRBJ2-1; TRBD2 agrees at 10 bases. The trim removed 1 base at V and 6 bases at J, leaving 3 bases unmatched. The CDR3 contains 15 residues. Germline CDR1 is SGHAT and CDR2 is FQDESV (reference sequence).